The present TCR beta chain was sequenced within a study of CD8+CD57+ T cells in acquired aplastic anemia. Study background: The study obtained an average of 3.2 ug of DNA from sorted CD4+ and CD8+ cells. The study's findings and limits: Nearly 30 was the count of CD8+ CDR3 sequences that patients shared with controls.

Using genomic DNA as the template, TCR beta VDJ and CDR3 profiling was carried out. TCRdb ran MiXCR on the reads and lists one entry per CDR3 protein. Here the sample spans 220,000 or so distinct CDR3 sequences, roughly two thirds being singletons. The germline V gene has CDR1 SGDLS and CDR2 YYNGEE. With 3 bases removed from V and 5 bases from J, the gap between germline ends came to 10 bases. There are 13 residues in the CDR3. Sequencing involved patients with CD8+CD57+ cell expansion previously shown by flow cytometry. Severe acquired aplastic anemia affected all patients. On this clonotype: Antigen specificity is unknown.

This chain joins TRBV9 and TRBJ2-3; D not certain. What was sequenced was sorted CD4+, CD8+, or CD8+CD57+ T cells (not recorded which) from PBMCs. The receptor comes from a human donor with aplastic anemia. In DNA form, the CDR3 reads TGTGCCAGCAGCGGGACCCTTAGAGATACGCAGTATTTT. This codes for CASSGTLRDTQYF.